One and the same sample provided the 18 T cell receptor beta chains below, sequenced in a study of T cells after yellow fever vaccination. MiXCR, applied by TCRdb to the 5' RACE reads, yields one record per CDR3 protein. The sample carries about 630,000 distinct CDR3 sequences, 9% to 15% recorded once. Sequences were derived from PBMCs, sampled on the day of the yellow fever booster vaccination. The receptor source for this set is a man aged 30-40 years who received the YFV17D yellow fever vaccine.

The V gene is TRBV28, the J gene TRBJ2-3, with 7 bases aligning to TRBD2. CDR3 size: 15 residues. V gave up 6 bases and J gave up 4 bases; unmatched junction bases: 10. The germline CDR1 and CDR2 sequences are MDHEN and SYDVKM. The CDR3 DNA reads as TGTGCCAGCAGGCGCTCTAGCGGTATACCAGATACGCAGTATTTT. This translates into CASRRSSGIPDTQYF.

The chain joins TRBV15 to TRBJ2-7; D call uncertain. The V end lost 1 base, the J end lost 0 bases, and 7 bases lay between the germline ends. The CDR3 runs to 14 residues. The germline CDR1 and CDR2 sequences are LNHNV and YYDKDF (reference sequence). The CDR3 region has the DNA TGTGCCACCAGCAGAGTTGCGGACTCCTACGAGCAGTACTTC. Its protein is CATSRVADSYEQYF.

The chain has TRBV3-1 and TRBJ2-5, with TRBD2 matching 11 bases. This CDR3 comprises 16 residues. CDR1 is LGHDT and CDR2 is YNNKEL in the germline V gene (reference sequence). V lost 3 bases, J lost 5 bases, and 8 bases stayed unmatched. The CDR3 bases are TGTGCCAGCAGCCACCCCCTAGCGGGAGGCCGGGAGACCCAGTACTTC. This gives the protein CASSHPLAGGRETQYF.

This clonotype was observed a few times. The CDR3 reads CASSQGTGTASFAGTQYF. The CDR3 DNA is TGCGCCAGCAGCCAAGGGACCGGGACGGCGTCCTTCGCGGGGACGCAGTATTTT. J is TRBJ2-3 and V is TRBV4-3; D perhaps matches TRBD2 (6 bases). Trimming removed 1 base at V and 9 bases at J, with 26 bases between. Germline-derived CDR1 and CDR2 are LGHNA and YSLEER. This CDR3 region has 18 residues.

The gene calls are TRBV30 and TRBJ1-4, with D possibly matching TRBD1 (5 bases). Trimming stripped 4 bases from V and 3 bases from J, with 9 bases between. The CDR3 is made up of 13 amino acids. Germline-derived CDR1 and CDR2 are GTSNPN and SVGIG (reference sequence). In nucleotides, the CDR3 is TGTGCCTGGAACAGGATTTCTAATGAAAAACTGTTTTTT. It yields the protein CAWNRISNEKLFF.

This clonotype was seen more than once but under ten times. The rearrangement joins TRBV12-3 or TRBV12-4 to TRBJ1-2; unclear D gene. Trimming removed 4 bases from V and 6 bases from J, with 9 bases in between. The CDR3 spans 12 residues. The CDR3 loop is CASSSAGDGYTF. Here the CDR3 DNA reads TGTGCCAGCAGTTCCGCCGGGGATGGCTACACCTTC.

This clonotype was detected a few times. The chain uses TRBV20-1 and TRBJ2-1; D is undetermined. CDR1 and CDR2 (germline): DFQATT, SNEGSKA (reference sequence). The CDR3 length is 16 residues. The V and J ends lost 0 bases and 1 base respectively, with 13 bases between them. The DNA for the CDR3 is TGCAGTGCTAGAGATAGGAAGGTCAGTTCCTACAATGAGCAGTTCTTC. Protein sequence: CSARDRKVSSYNEQFF.

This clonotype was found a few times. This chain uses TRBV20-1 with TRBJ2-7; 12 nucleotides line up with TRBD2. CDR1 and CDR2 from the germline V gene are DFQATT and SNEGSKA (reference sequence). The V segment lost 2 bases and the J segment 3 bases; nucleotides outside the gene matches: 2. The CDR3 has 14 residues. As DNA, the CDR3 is TGCAGTGCTAGAAGGACTAGCGGGAACTACGAGCAGTACTTC. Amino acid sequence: CSARRTSGNYEQYF.

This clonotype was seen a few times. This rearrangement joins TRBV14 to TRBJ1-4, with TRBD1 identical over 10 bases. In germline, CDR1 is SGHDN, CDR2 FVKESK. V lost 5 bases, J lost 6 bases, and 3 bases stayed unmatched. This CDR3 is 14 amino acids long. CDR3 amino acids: CASSGTGEDEKLFF. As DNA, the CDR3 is TGTGCCAGCAGCGGGACAGGGGAGGATGAAAAACTGTTTTTT.

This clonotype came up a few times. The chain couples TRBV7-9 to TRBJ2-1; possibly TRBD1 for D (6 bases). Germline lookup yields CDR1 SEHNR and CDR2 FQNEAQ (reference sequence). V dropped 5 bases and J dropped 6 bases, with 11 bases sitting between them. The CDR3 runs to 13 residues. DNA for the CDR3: TGTGCCAGCAGCAAAACAGGGCCCAATGAGCAGTTCTTC. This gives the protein CASSKTGPNEQFF.

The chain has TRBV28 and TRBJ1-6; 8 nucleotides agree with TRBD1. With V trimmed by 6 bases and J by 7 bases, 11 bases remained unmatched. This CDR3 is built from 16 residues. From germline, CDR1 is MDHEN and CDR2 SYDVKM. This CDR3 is CASRRQGQGVNSPLHF. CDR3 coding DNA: TGTGCCAGCAGGAGACAGGGGCAAGGGGTGAATTCACCCCTCCACTTT.

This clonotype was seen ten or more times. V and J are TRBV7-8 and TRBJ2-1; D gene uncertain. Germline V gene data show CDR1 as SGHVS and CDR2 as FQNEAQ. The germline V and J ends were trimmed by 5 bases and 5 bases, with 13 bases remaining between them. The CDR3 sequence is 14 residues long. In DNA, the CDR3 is TGTGCCAGCAGCCAGAGCCGGGCCGACAATGAGCAGTTCTTC. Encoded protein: CASSQSRADNEQFF.

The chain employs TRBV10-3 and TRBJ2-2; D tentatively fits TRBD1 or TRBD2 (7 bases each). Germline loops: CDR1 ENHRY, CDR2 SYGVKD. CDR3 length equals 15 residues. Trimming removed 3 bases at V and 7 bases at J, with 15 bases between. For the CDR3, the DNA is TGTGCCATCAGTGATGGGAGGGGGCCAGACGGGGAGCTGTTTTTT. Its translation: CAISDGRGPDGELFF.

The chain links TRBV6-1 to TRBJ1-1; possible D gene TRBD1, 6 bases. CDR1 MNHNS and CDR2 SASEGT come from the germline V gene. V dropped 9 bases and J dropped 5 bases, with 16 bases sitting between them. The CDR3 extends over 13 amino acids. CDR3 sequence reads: CASNREKRTEAFF. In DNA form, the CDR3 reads TGTGCCAGTAACAGGGAGAAACGGACTGAAGCTTTCTTT.

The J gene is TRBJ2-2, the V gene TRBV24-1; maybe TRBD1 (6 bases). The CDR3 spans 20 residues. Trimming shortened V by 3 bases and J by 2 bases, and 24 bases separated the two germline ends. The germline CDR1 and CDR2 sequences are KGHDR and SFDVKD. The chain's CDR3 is CATSDTNLPLQGFNTGELFF. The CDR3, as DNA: TGTGCCACCAGTGATACAAACCTTCCGTTACAGGGCTTTAACACCGGGGAGCTGTTTTTT.

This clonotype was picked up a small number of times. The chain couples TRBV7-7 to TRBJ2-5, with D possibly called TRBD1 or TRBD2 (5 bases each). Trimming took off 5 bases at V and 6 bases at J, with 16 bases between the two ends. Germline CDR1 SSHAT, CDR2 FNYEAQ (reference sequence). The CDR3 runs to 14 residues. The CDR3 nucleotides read TGTGCCAGCAGCCGACTAAAACAGGACCAGACCCAGTACTTC. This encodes CASSRLKQDQTQYF.

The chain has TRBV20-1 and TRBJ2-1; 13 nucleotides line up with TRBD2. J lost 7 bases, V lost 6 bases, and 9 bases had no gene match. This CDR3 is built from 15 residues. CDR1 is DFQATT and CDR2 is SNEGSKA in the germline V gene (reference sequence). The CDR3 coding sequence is TGCAGTGCACGCCAACTAGCGGGAGGGGGGAATGAGCAGTTCTTC. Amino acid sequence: CSARQLAGGGNEQFF.

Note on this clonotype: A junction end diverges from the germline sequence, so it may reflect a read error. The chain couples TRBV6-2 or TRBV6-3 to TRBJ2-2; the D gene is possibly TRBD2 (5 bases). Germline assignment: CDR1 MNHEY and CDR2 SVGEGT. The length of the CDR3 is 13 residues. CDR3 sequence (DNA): TGTGCCAGCAGTGAGCAGCAGACCGGGGAGCTGATTTTT. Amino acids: CASSEQQTGELIF.